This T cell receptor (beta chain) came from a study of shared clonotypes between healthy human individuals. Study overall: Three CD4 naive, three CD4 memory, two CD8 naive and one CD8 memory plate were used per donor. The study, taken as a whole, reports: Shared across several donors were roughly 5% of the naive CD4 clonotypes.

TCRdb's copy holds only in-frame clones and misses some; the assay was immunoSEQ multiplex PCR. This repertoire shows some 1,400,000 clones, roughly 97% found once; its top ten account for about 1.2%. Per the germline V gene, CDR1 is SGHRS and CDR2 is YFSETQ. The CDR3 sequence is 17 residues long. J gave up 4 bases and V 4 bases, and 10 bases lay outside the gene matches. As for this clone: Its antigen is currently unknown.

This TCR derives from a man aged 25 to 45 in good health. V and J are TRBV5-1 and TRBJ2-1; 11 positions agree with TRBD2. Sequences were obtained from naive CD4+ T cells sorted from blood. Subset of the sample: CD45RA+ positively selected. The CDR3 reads CASSPGGLAATYNEQFF. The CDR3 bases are TGCGCCAGCAGCCCCGGGGGACTAGCGGCTACATACAATGAGCAGTTCTTC.